The clone carrying this T cell receptor (beta chain) showed up many times. The antigen is undetermined. The source of the sample is a study of T cell repertoires in cytomegalovirus infection. Study summary: Public TCR beta signatures were indicative of both CMV infection and a matching HLA type.

MiXCR, applied by TCRdb to the reads, yields one record per CDR3 protein. Of approximately 500,000 distinct CDR3 sequences listed, over 9% are singletons. Trimming took 1 base from V and 0 from J, leaving 10 bases between them. The CDR3 length is 16 residues. CDR1 SGHTA and CDR2 FQGNSA come from the germline V gene. Study-wide points: CMV-specific TCR beta clonotypes restricted by HLA-C were the ones dominating the ex vivo response.

This TCR came from a human donor in good health (CMV status not recorded). Some clones in this sample may be carry-over from other donors' samples. The chain recombines TRBV7-2 with TRBJ1-5; D gene uncertain. The specimen sequenced was PBMCs. CDR3: CASSLEGAYSNQPQHF. CDR3 DNA: TGTGCCAGCAGCTTAGAGGGTGCTTATAGCAATCAGCCCCAGCATTTT. Full variable domain (missing parts from reference TRBV7-2 and TRBJ1-5): GAGVSQSPSNKVTEKGKDVELRCDPISGHTALYWYRQSLGQGLEFLIYFQGNSAPDKSGLPSDRFSAERTGGSVSTLTIQRTQQEDSAVYLCASSLEGAYSNQPQHFGDGTRLSIL.